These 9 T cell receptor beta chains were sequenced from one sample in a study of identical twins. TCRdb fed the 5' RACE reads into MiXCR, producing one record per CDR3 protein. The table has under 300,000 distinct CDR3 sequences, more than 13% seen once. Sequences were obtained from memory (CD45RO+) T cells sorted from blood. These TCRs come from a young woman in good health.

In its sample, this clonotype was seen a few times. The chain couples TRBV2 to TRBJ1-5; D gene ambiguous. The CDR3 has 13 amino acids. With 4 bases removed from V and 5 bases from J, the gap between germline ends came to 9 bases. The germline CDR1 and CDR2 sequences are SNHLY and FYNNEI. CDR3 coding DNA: TGTGCCAGCAGTGTAGGCGGGGATCAGCCCCAGCATTTT. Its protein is CASSVGGDQPQHF.

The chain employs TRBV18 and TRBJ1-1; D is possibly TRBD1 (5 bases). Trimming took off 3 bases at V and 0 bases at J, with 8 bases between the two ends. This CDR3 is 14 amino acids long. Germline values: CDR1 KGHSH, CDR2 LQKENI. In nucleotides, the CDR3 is TGTGCCAGCTCACCGTCCAGGGTGAACACTGAAGCTTTCTTT. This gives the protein CASSPSRVNTEAFF.

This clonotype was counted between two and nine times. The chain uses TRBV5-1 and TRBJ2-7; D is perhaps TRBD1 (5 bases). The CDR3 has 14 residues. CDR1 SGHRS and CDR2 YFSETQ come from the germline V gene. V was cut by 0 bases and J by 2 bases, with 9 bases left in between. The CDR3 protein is CASSLGKGAYEQYF. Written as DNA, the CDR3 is TGCGCCAGCAGCTTGGGGAAAGGGGCCTACGAGCAGTACTTC.

CDR3 sequence (DNA): TGTGCCAGCAGAGCCCAGGTCGAGCAGTACTTC. It codes for CASRAQVEQYF. The V call is TRBV28, the J call TRBJ2-7; the D is unclear. This CDR3 has 11 residues. CDR1 is MDHEN, CDR2 SYDVKM, per germline. The ends were cut back, 6 bases at V and 6 bases at J, with 9 bases in the middle.

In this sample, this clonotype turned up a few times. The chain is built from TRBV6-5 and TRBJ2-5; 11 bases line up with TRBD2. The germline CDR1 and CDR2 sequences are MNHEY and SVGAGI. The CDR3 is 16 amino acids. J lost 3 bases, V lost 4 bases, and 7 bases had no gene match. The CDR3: CASSFLGSGGEETQYF. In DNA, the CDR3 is TGTGCCAGCAGTTTCCTCGGTAGCGGGGGGGAAGAGACCCAGTACTTC.

DNA for the CDR3: TGTGCCAGCAGCCCCCCCGGGGTGAACACTGAAGCTTTCTTT. Amino acids: CASSPPGVNTEAFF. This chain links TRBV7-9 with TRBJ1-1; D not resolved. The V end lost 5 bases, the J end lost 0 bases, and 10 bases lay between the germline ends. The CDR3 runs to 14 residues. CDR1 and CDR2 from the germline V gene are SEHNR and FQNEAQ (reference sequence).

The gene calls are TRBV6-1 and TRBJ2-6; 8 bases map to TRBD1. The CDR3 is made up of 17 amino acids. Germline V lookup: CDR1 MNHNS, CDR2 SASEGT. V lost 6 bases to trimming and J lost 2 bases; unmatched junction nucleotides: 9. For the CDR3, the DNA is TGTGCCAGCAGGGCCCGAAGACAGGGGCCTGGGGCCAACGTCCTGACTTTC. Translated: CASRARRQGPGANVLTF.

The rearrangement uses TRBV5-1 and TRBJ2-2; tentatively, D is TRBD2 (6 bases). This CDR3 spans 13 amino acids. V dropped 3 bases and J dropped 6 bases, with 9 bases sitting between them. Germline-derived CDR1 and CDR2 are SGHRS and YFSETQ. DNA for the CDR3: TGCGCCAGCAGCTCGGCTAGCGCCGGGGAGCTGTTTTTT. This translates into CASSSASAGELFF.

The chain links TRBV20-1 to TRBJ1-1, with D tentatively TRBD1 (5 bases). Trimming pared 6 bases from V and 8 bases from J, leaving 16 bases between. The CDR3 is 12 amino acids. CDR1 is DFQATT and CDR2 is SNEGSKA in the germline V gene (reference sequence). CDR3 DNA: TGCAGTGCCACAGGCACTCTCGCGGAAGCTTTCTTT. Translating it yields CSATGTLAEAFF.